The 27 T cell receptor beta chains below all came from one sample that was sequenced in a study of neurological immune-mediated disorders. MiXCR, run by TCRdb on the 5' RACE reads, gives a single entry per CDR3 protein. The sample consists of about 59,000 distinct CDR3 sequences, over 9.5% of them appearing once. Sequencing used PBMCs. The source is a woman aged 55-69 years with HTLV-1-associated myelopathy (HAM/TSP).

This clonotype was seen repeatedly, ten times or more. The gene calls are TRBV4-1 and TRBJ2-1; the match to TRBD2 covers 13 bases. The CDR3 sequence is 17 residues long. CDR1 and CDR2 (germline): MGHRA, YSYEKL. The V gene end was trimmed by 3 bases and the J gene end by 0 bases; junction bases not matched to a gene: 2. The CDR3 sequence is CASSQGTSGISYNEQFF. The CDR3 DNA reads as TGCGCCAGCAGCCAGGGGACTAGCGGGATCTCCTACAATGAGCAGTTCTTC.

This clonotype was detected many times. The chain carries TRBV12-3 or TRBV12-4 and TRBJ2-1, with TRBD2 matching over 14 bases. This CDR3 is 18 amino acids long. Germline trimming cut 6 bases from V and 10 bases from J; bases unmatched to any gene: 17. The CDR3 sequence is CASSRAGGGTSGRWEQFF. Written as DNA, the CDR3 is TGTGCCAGCAGCCGCGCTGGGGGAGGGACTAGCGGGAGATGGGAGCAGTTCTTC.

This clonotype was recorded at least ten times. V is TRBV5-1 and J is TRBJ2-3, with 10 bases that match TRBD1. Germline CDR1 is SGHRS and CDR2 is YFSETQ. The length of the CDR3 is 16 residues. With V trimmed by 4 bases and J by 0 bases, 5 bases remained unmatched. DNA of the CDR3: TGCGCCAGCAGCCCCGGGACAGGGGCTAGCACAGATACGCAGTATTTT. This encodes CASSPGTGASTDTQYF.

This clonotype was counted ten times or more. This rearrangement joins TRBV12-3 or TRBV12-4 to TRBJ2-1; D is undetermined. V shed 1 base and J shed 8 bases, with 12 bases lying between them. CDR3 length: 14 residues. CDR3 in DNA: TGTGCCAGCAGTTTAGGTCTAACGACGGATGAGCAGTTCTTC. As protein: CASSLGLTTDEQFF.

This clonotype was detected many times. The DNA for the CDR3 is TGCAGTGCTAGGGGGGCGGGAGGGCCCTCCGAGCAGTACTTC. Its protein is CSARGAGGPSEQYF. The chain has TRBV20-1 and TRBJ2-7; 9 nucleotides agree with TRBD2. CDR1 is DFQATT, CDR2 SNEGSKA, per germline (reference sequence). CDR3 length: 14 residues. V lost 3 bases and J lost 6; bases outside the gene matches: 9.

Ten or more counts support this clonotype. The chain is built from TRBV5-1 and TRBJ2-7; the match to TRBD2 covers 9 bases. The V gene's germline CDR1 is SGHRS and CDR2 YFSETQ. Trimming took 3 bases from V and 6 from J; bases not matched to a gene: 7. The CDR3 spans 14 residues. The CDR3 sequence is CASSSVAGVGEQYF. The DNA for the CDR3 is TGCGCCAGCAGCTCTGTAGCGGGAGTGGGCGAGCAGTACTTC. Together with reference TRBV5-1 and TRBJ2-7, the CDR3 gives the full variable domain: KAGVTQTPRYLIKTRGQQVTLSCSPISGHRSVSWYQQTPGQGLQFLFEYFSETQRNKGNFPGRFSGRQFSNSRSEMNVSTLELGDSALYLCASSSVAGVGEQYFGPGTRLTVT.

There are many counts of this clonotype. The chain recombines TRBV7-2 with TRBJ2-3, with D perhaps TRBD2 (5 bases). Germline lookup yields CDR1 SGHTA and CDR2 FQGNSA. V was trimmed by 5 bases and J by 5 bases, leaving 23 bases between them. This CDR3 is built from 17 residues. The CDR3 loop is CASSPLTSAVAVDTQYF. DNA of the CDR3: TGTGCCAGCAGCCCCCTCACATCAGCGGTGGCCGTAGATACGCAGTATTTT.

This clonotype was found many times. The rearrangement uses TRBV10-1 and TRBJ1-2; D may be TRBD1 (5 bases). The germline V gene encodes CDR1 WNHNN and CDR2 SYGVQD (reference sequence). The CDR3 consists of 13 residues. Trimming removed 2 bases from V and 2 bases from J, with 6 bases in between. CDR3 in amino acids: CASSEDRNYGYTF. Written as DNA, the CDR3 is TGCGCCAGCAGTGAGGACAGAAACTATGGCTACACCTTC.

This clonotype was counted at least ten times. The junction and the germline gene differ at one end; a read error may be behind it. This rearrangement joins TRBV29-1 to TRBJ2-1; TRBD1 is a possible D gene (6 bases). CDR1 is SQVTM, CDR2 ANQGSEA, per germline. The CDR3 contains 12 residues. CDR3 residues: CAYRRGSNEQFF. The CDR3 nucleotides read TGTGCCTATAGAAGGGGGTCGAATGAGCAGTTCTTC.

Ten or more counts support this clonotype. The genes are TRBV15 and TRBJ1-6; D is unclear. The germline V gene has CDR1 LNHNV and CDR2 YYDKDF (reference sequence). The CDR3 totals 15 residues. Trimming left V 0 bases short and J 10 bases short, with 13 bases between. The CDR3 DNA reads TGTGCCACCAGCAGAGATAAAGGGAGCATCTCACCCCTCCACTTT. Translating gives CATSRDKGSISPLHF.

This clonotype was seen ten or more times. V is TRBV20-1 and J is TRBJ2-1; TRBD1 matches 8 bases. Germline trimming cut 0 bases from V and 5 bases from J; bases unmatched to any gene: 3. The CDR3 consists of 14 residues. Germline V gene sequence: CDR1 DFQATT, CDR2 SNEGSKA (reference sequence). CDR3: CSARDRGLHNEQFF. The DNA for the CDR3 is TGCAGTGCTAGAGACAGGGGGCTCCACAATGAGCAGTTCTTC.

This clonotype was detected many times. Here the CDR3 DNA reads TGTGCCATCATTTTTAGCGGGATATACAATGAGCAGTTCTTC. Encoded protein: CAIIFSGIYNEQFF. The chain links TRBV10-3 to TRBJ2-1; the match to TRBD2 covers 8 bases. This CDR3 has 14 residues. In germline, CDR1 is ENHRY, CDR2 SYGVKD. The V segment lost 7 bases and the J segment 4 bases; nucleotides outside the gene matches: 6.

There are many counts of this clonotype. The chain combines TRBV5-1 with TRBJ1-5, with D maybe TRBD1 (6 bases). This CDR3 spans 15 amino acids. CDR1 SGHRS and CDR2 YFSETQ come from the germline V gene. V was shortened by 4 bases and J by 0 bases, with 11 bases between the two germline ends. The DNA of the CDR3 is TGCGCCAGCAGCCCACAGGACAGTAGCAATCAGCCCCAGCATTTT. This encodes CASSPQDSSNQPQHF.

This clonotype came up many times. The chain couples TRBV2 to TRBJ2-6; unclear D gene. Deletions cut 4 bases from V and 0 bases from J, with 4 bases between. The CDR3 extends over 14 amino acids. Per the germline V gene, CDR1 is SNHLY and CDR2 is FYNNEI. Here the CDR3 reads CASSGSSGANVLTF. The DNA for the CDR3 is TGTGCCAGCAGTGGAAGCTCTGGGGCCAACGTCCTGACTTTC.

Ten or more counts support this clonotype. The CDR3 sequence is CAGSSGGGSETQYF. In nucleotides, the CDR3 is TGTGCCGGCTCATCCGGGGGGGGCTCAGAGACCCAGTACTTC. The chain has TRBV6-1 and TRBJ2-5; the match to TRBD2 covers 8 bases. The length of the CDR3 is 14 residues. With V trimmed by 11 bases and J by 4 bases, 12 bases remained unmatched. Germline-derived CDR1 and CDR2 are MNHNS and SASEGT.

This clonotype came up many times. V usage is TRBV20-1 and J usage is TRBJ2-7; TRBD2 aligns across 9 bases. From germline, CDR1 is DFQATT and CDR2 SNEGSKA (reference sequence). The trim removed 1 base at V and 7 bases at J, leaving 11 bases unmatched. This CDR3 spans 15 amino acids. CDR3 nucleotides: TGCAGTGCTAGAGTAGGGCGGGAGGGCCTGGGGGAGCAGTACTTC. Its translation is CSARVGREGLGEQYF.

The rearrangement joins TRBV10-2 to TRBJ1-1; D is uncertain. Germline assignment: CDR1 WSHSY and CDR2 SAAADI. This CDR3 has 12 residues. Trimming left V 10 bases short and J 3 bases short, with 12 bases between. The CDR3 nucleotides read TGCGCCATCACCCGAGGAGACACTGAAGCTTTCTTT. Protein product: CAITRGDTEAFF.

This clonotype appeared many times. The genes are TRBV29-1 and TRBJ2-1; TRBD2 is a possible D gene (6 bases). The length of the CDR3 is 13 residues. CDR1 is SQVTM, CDR2 ANQGSEA, per germline. With 5 bases removed from V and 4 bases from J, the gap between germline ends came to 12 bases. CDR3 DNA sequence: TGCAGCGTTTACGCGGGACCGTACAATGAGCAGTTCTTC. Amino acids: CSVYAGPYNEQFF.

This clonotype was observed at least ten times. The chain carries TRBV15 and TRBJ2-1; 9 bases match TRBD1. This CDR3 has 15 amino acids. The V gene's germline CDR1 is LNHNV and CDR2 YYDKDF (reference sequence). The trim removed 8 bases at V and 6 bases at J, leaving 11 bases unmatched. In DNA form, the CDR3 reads TGTGCCACCTCCCCGAGCAGGACAGGGGTCAATGAGCAGTTCTTC. This translates into CATSPSRTGVNEQFF.

This clonotype was detected ten times or more. The CDR3 sequence is CASRDAARRTDTQYF. In DNA form, the CDR3 reads TGCGCCAGCAGGGACGCCGCCCGGAGGACAGATACGCAGTATTTT. This chain joins TRBV5-1 and TRBJ2-3; tentatively, D is TRBD2 (5 bases). Germline V gene data show CDR1 as SGHRS and CDR2 as YFSETQ. V lost 5 bases and J 3 bases, leaving 16 bases between the germline ends. CDR3 length: 15 residues.

In its sample, this clonotype was seen many times. This chain links TRBV5-1 with TRBJ2-1, with 11 bases matching TRBD2. The germline V gene encodes CDR1 SGHRS and CDR2 YFSETQ. Trimming at V came to 0 bases and at J to 2 bases, leaving 4 bases not matched to a gene. This CDR3 has 17 residues. The CDR3 here is CASSLVSSGRTYNEQFF. In DNA form, the CDR3 reads TGCGCCAGCAGCTTGGTGTCTAGCGGGAGGACCTACAATGAGCAGTTCTTC.

This clonotype occurred many times. The chain recombines TRBV4-1 with TRBJ2-1; D is unclear. V gave up 1 base and J gave up 0 bases, with 10 bases separating them. The CDR3 sequence is 16 residues long. Germline V gene sequence: CDR1 MGHRA, CDR2 YSYEKL. For the CDR3, the DNA is TGCGCCAGCAGCCAAGTGGTCGGGTCCTCCTACAATGAGCAGTTCTTC. The encoded protein is CASSQVVGSSYNEQFF.

This clonotype was recorded at least ten times. The V call is TRBV7-8, the J call TRBJ2-5; 14 bases map to TRBD2. Trimming removed 5 bases from V and 5 bases from J; junction bases left unmatched: 13. The germline V gene has CDR1 SGHVS and CDR2 FQNEAQ. There are 18 residues in the CDR3. The CDR3 here is CASSASGTSGRGRETQYF. The CDR3, as DNA: TGTGCCAGCAGCGCATCCGGGACTAGCGGGAGAGGGAGGGAGACCCAGTACTTC.

The V gene is TRBV4-1, the J gene TRBJ2-1, with 9 bases identical to TRBD2. Per germline, CDR1 MGHRA and CDR2 YSYEKL. J lost 4 bases, V lost 3 bases, and 16 bases had no gene match. This CDR3 is 19 amino acids long. CDR3 residues: CASSHSGTSLRRRYNEQFF. The CDR3, as DNA: TGCGCCAGCAGCCACTCCGGGACTAGCCTGAGGAGGAGGTACAATGAGCAGTTCTTC.

This clonotype was picked up many times. The V call is TRBV3-1, the J call TRBJ2-1, with 14 bases lining up with TRBD2. Trimming at V came to 5 bases and at J to 0 bases, leaving 9 bases not matched to a gene. The CDR3 sequence is 19 residues long. Per germline, CDR1 LGHDT and CDR2 YNNKEL (reference sequence). CDR3 region: CASSSRTSGRLSSYNEQFF. CDR3 sequence (DNA): TGTGCCAGCAGCTCGCGGACTAGCGGGAGGCTCAGCTCCTACAATGAGCAGTTCTTC.

This clonotype was observed at least ten times. The chain recombines TRBV20-1 with TRBJ2-3; D not certain. V dropped 5 bases and J dropped 6 bases, with 12 bases sitting between them. The CDR3 has 12 amino acids. Germline CDR1 and CDR2: DFQATT and SNEGSKA (reference sequence). The CDR3 DNA reads as TGCAGTGCTGTTGCCCCTACCGATACGCAGTATTTT. Protein: CSAVAPTDTQYF.

The V gene is TRBV4-1, the J gene TRBJ1-4, with 12 nucleotides matching TRBD1. The CDR3 contains 14 residues. Trimming at V came to 9 bases and at J to 10 bases, leaving 9 bases not matched to a gene. Per the germline V gene, CDR1 is MGHRA and CDR2 is YSYEKL. CDR3 loop: CASTTGTGGLKLFF. CDR3 nucleotides: TGCGCCAGTACCACCGGGACAGGGGGCTTAAAACTGTTTTTT.